This T cell receptor (beta chain) was documented in a study of T cell responses to AZD1222 COVID-19 vaccine. This CDR3 has 19 residues. Germline V gives CDR1 MRHNA, CDR2 SNTAGT. Trimming at V came to 5 bases and at J to 4 bases, leaving 10 bases not matched to a gene. Sequencing was performed with immunoSEQ multiplex PCR; in TCRdb, only in-frame clones are kept and a portion is missing. The data hold around 100,000 clones, with about 93% observed a single time. The chain combines TRBV6-4 with TRBJ2-2; TRBD2 matches at 16 bases. The origin of this receptor is an adult in good health. Specimen: peripheral blood, collected on day 0 of AZD1222 vaccination. In DNA form, the CDR3 reads TGTGCCAGCAGTCTACGGGGACTAGCGGGAGGGCCAAGCACCGGGGAGCTGTTTTTT. Protein sequence: CASSLRGLAGGPSTGELFF.